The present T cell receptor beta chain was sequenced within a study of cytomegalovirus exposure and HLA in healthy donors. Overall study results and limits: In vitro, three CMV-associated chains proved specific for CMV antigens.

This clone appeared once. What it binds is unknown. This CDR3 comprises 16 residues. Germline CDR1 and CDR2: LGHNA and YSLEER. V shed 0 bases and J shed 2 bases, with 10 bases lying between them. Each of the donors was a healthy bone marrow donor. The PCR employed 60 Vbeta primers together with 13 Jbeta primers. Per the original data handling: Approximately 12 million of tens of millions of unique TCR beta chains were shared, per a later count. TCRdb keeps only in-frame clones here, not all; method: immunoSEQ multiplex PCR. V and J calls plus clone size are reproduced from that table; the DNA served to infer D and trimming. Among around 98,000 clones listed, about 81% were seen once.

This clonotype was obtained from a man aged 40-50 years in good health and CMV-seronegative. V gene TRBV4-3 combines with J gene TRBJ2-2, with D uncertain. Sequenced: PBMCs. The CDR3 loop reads CASSQDRGYNTGELFF. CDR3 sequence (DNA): TGCGCCAGCAGCCAAGATCGAGGTTACAACACCGGGGAGCTGTTTTTT.